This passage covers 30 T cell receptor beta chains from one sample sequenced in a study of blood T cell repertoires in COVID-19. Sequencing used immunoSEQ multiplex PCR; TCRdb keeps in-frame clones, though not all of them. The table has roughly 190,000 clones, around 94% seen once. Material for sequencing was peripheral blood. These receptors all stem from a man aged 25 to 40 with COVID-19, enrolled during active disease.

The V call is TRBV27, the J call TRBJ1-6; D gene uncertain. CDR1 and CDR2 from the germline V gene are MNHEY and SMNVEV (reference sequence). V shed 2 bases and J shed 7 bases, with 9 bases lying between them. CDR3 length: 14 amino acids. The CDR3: CASSLAPRNSPLHF. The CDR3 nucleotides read TGTGCCAGCAGTTTAGCTCCGAGAAATTCACCCCTCCACTTT.

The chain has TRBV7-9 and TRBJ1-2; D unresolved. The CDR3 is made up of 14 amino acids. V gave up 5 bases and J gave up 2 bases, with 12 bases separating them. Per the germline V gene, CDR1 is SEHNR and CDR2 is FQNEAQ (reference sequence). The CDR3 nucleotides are TGTGCCAGCAGCCCAGCGGCCGGAAACTATGGCTACACCTTC. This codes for CASSPAAGNYGYTF.

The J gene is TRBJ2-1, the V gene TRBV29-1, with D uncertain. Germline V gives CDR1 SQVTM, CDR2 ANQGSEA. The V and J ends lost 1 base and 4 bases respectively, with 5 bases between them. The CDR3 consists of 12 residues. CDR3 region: CSVEGPYNEQFF. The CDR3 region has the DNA TGCAGCGTTGAAGGGCCTTACAATGAGCAGTTCTTC.

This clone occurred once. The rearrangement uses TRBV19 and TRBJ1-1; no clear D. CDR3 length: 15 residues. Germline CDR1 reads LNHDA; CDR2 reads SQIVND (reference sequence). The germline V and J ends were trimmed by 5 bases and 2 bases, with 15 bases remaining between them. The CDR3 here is CASSSTPVRNTEAFF. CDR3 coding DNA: TGTGCCAGTAGTTCAACCCCAGTCCGAAACACTGAAGCTTTCTTT. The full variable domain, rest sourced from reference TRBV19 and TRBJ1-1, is DGGITQSPKYLFRKEGQNVTLSCEQNLNHDAMYWYRQDPGQGLRLIYYSQIVNDFQKGDIAEGYSVSREKKESFPLTVTSAQKNPTAFYLCASSSTPVRNTEAFFGQGTRLTVV.

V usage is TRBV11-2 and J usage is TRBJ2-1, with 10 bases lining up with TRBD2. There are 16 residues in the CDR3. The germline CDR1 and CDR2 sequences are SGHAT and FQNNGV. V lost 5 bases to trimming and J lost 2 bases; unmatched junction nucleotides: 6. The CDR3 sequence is CASSLEGTSAYNEQFF. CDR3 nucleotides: TGTGCCAGCAGCCTGGAAGGGACTAGCGCCTACAATGAGCAGTTCTTC. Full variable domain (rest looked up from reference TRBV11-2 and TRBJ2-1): EAGVAQSPRYKIIEKRQSVAFWCNPISGHATLYWYQQILGQGPKLLIQFQNNGVVDDSQLPKDRFSAERLKGVDSTLKIQPAKLEDSAVYLCASSLEGTSAYNEQFFGPGTRLTVL.

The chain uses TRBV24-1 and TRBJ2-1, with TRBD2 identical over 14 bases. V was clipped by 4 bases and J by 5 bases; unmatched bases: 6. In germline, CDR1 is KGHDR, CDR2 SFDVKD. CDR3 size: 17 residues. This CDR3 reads CATSDRRTSGGHNEQFF. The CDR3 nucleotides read TGTGCCACCAGTGACCGTAGGACTAGCGGGGGGCACAATGAGCAGTTCTTC.

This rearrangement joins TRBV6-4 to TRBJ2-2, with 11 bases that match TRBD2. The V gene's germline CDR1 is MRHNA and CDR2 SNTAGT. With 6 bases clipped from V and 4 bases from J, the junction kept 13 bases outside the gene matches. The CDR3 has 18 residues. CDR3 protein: CASSQNTGGTSGTGELFF. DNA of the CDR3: TGTGCCAGCAGCCAGAACACGGGCGGGACTAGCGGCACCGGGGAGCTGTTTTTT.

The CDR3 DNA is TGTGCCAGCAGTTACGACAGGGTATCTACAGATACGCAGTATTTT. Translating it yields CASSYDRVSTDTQYF. The chain has TRBV6-5 and TRBJ2-3, with 7 bases fitting TRBD1. Germline CDR1 and CDR2: MNHEY and SVGAGI. This CDR3 is 15 amino acids long. V shed 2 bases, J shed 3 bases, and the junction held 5 bases outside the gene matches.

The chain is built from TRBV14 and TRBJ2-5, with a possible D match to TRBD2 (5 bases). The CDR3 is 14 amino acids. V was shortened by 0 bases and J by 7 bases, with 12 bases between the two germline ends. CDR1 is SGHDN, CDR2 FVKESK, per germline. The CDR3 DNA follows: TGTGCCAGCAGCCAAGAGAGGGCTTCTTGGACCCAGTACTTC. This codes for CASSQERASWTQYF.

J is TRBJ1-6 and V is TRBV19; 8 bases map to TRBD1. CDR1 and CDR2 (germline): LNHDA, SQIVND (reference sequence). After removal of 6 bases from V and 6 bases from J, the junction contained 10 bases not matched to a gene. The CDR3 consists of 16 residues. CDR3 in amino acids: CASSSGTGRINSPLHF. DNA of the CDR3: TGTGCCAGTAGCTCCGGGACAGGACGGATTAATTCACCCCTCCACTTT.

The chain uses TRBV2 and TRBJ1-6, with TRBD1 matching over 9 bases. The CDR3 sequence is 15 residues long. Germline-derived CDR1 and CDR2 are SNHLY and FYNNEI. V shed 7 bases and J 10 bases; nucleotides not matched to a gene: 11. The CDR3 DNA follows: TGTGCCAGCACTCAACCGGGACAGGGAGGCTCACCCCTCCACTTT. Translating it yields CASTQPGQGGSPLHF. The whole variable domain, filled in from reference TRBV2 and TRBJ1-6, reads EPEVTQTPSHQVTQMGQEVILRCVPISNHLYFYWYRQILGQKVEFLVSFYNNEISEKSEIFDDQFSVERPDGSNFTLKIRSTKLEDSAMYFCASTQPGQGGSPLHFGNGTRLTVT.

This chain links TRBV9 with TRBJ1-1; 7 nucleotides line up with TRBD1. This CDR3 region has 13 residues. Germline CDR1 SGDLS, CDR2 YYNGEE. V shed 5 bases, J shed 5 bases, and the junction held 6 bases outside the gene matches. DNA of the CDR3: TGTGCCAGCAGTCACACACAGGGGACTGAAGCTTTCTTT. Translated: CASSHTQGTEAFF. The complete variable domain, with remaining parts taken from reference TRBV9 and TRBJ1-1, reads DSGVTQTPKHLITATGQRVTLRCSPRSGDLSVYWYQQSLDQGLQFLIQYYNGEERAKGNILERFSAQQFPDLHSELNLSSLELGDSALYFCASSHTQGTEAFFGQGTRLTVV.

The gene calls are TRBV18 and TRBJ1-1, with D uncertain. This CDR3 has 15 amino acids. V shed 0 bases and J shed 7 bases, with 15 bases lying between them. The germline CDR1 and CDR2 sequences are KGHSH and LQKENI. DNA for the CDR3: TGTGCCAGCTCACCACCGATGACCAACACAGTTGAAGCTTTCTTT. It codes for CASSPPMTNTVEAFF.

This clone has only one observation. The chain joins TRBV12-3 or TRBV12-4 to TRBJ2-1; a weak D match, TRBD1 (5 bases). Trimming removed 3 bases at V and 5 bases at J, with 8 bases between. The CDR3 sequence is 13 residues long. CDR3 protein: CASSFRADNEQFF. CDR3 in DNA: TGTGCCAGCAGTTTCAGGGCGGACAATGAGCAGTTCTTC.

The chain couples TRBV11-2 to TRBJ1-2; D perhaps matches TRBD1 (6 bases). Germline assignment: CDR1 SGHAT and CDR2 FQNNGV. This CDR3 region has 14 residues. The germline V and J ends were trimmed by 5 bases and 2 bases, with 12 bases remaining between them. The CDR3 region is CASSPVDRNYGYTF. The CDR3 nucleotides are TGTGCCAGCAGCCCCGTGGACAGAAACTATGGCTACACCTTC. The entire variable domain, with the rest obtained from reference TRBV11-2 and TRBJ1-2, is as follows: EAGVAQSPRYKIIEKRQSVAFWCNPISGHATLYWYQQILGQGPKLLIQFQNNGVVDDSQLPKDRFSAERLKGVDSTLKIQPAKLEDSAVYLCASSPVDRNYGYTFGSGTRLTVV.

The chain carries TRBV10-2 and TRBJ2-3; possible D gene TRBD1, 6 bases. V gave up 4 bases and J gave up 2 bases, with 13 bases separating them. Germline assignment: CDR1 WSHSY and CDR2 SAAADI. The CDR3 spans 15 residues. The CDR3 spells CASSAGTQLTDTQYF. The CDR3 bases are TGCGCCAGCAGTGCCGGGACACAACTCACAGATACGCAGTATTTT.

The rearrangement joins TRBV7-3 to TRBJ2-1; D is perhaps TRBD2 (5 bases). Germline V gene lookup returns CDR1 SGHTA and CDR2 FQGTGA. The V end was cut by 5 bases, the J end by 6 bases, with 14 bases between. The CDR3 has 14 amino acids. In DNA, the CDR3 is TGTGCCAGCAGCCTCGGATCGGGAAGCAATGAGCAGTTCTTC. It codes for CASSLGSGSNEQFF.

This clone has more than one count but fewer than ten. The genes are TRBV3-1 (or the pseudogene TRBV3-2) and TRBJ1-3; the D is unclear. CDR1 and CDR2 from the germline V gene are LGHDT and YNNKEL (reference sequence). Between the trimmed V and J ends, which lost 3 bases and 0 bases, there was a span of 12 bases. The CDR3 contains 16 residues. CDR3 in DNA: TGTGCCAGCAGCCAGACCAGGCAAAGCTCTGGAAACACCATATATTTT. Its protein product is CASSQTRQSSGNTIYF.

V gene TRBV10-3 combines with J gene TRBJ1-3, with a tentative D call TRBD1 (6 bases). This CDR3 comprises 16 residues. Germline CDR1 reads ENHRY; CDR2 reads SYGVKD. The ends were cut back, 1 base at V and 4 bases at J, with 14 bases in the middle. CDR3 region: CAISEFRGSPGNTIYF. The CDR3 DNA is TGTGCCATCAGTGAGTTCAGGGGCTCGCCGGGAAACACCATATATTTT.

The CDR3 is CASSISPGVMNTEAFF. CDR3 nucleotides: TGTGCCAGTAGTATTTCACCCGGGGTGATGAACACTGAAGCTTTCTTT. This chain connects TRBV19 to TRBJ1-1, with no clear D. CDR1 is LNHDA, CDR2 SQIVND, per germline (reference sequence). The CDR3 runs to 16 residues. Trimming left V 3 bases short and J 0 bases short, with 14 bases between.

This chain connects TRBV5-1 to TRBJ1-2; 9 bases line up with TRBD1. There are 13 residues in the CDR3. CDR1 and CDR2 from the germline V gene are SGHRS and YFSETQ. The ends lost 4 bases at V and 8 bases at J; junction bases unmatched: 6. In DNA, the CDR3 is TGCGCCAGCAGCATCCGACAGGGGGGCGGCTACACCTTC. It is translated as CASSIRQGGGYTF.

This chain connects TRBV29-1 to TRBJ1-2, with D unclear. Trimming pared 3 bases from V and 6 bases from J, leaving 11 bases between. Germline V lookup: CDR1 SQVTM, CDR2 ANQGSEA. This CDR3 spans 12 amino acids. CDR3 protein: CSVDKQSHGYTF. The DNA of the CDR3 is TGCAGCGTTGACAAACAATCGCATGGCTACACCTTC.

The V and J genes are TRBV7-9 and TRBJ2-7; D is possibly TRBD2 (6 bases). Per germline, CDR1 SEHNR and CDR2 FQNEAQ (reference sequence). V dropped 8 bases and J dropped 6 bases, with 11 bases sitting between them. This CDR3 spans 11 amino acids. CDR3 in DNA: TGTGCCAGCGAGGAGGGTACCGAGCAGTACTTC. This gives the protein CASEEGTEQYF.

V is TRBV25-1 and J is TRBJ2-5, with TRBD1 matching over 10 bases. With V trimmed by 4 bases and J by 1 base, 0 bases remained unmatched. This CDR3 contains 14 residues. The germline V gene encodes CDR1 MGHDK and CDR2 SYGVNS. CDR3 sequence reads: CASSGTGGQETQYF. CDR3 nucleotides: TGTGCCAGCAGTGGGACAGGGGGCCAAGAGACCCAGTACTTC. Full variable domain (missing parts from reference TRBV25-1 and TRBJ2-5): EADIYQTPRYLVIGTGKKITLECSQTMGHDKMYWYQQDPGMELHLIHYSYGVNSTEKGDLSSESTVSRIRTEHFPLTLESARPSHTSQYLCASSGTGGQETQYFGPGTRLLVL.

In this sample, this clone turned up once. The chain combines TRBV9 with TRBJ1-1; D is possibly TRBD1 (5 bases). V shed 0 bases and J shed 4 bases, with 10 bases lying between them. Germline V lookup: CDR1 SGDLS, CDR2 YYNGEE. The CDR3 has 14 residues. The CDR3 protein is CASSVDRMFTEAFF. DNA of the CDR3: TGTGCCAGCAGCGTAGACAGGATGTTCACTGAAGCTTTCTTT. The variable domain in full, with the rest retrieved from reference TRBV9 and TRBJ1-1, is DSGVTQTPKHLITATGQRVTLRCSPRSGDLSVYWYQQSLDQGLQFLIQYYNGEERAKGNILERFSAQQFPDLHSELNLSSLELGDSALYFCASSVDRMFTEAFFGQGTRLTVV.

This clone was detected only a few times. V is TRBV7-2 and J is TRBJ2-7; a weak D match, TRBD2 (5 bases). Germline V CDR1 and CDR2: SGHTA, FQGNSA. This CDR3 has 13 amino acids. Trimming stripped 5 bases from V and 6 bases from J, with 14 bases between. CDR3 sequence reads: CASSQNMAGEQYF. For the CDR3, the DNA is TGTGCCAGCAGCCAAAACATGGCGGGCGAGCAGTACTTC.

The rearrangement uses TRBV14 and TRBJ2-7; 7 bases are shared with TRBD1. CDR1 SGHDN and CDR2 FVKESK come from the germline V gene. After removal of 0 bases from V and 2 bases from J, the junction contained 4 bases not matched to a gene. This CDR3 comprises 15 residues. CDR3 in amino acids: CASSQDWDRTYEQYF. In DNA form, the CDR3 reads TGTGCCAGCAGCCAAGATTGGGACAGAACCTACGAGCAGTACTTC.

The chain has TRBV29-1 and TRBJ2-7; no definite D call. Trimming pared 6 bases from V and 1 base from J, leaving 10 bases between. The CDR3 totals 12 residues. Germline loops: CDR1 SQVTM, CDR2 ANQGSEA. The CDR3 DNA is TGCAGCGTCCCTGCCGGGTCCTACGAGCAGTACTTC. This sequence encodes CSVPAGSYEQYF.

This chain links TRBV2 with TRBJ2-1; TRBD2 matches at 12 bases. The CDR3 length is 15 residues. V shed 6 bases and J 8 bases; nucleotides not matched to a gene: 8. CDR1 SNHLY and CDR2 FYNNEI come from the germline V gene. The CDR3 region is CASRASGGAEDEQFF. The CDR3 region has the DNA TGTGCCAGCAGAGCTAGCGGGGGGGCCGAGGATGAGCAGTTCTTC. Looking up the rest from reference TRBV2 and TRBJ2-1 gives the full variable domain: EPEVTQTPSHQVTQMGQEVILRCVPISNHLYFYWYRQILGQKVEFLVSFYNNEISEKSEIFDDQFSVERPDGSNFTLKIRSTKLEDSAMYFCASRASGGAEDEQFFGPGTRLTVL.

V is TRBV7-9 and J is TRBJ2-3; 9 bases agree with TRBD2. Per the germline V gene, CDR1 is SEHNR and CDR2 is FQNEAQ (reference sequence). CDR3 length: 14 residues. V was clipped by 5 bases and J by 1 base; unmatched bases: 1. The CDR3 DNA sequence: TGTGCCAGCAGCCAGCGGGGGGGCACAGATACGCAGTATTTT. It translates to CASSQRGGTDTQYF.